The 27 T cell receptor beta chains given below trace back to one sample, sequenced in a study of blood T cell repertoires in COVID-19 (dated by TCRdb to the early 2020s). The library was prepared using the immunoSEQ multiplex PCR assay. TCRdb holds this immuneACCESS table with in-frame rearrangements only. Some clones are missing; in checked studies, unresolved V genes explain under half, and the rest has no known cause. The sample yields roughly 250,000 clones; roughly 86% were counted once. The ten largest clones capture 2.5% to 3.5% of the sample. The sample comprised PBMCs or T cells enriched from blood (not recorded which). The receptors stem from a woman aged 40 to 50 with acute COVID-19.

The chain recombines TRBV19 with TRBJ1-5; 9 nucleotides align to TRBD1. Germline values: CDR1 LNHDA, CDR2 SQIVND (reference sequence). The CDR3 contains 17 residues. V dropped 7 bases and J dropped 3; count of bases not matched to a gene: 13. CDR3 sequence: CASIRSTGGIVNQPQHF. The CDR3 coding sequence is TGTGCCAGTATTCGTTCGACAGGGGGAATTGTCAATCAGCCCCAGCATTTT.

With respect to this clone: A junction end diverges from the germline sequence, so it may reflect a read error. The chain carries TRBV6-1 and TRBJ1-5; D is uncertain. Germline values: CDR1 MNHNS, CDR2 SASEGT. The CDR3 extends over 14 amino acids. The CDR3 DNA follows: TGTGCCAGCAGTCAAGCCCAGGTTGGACAGCCCCAGCATTTT. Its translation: CASSQAQVGQPQHF.

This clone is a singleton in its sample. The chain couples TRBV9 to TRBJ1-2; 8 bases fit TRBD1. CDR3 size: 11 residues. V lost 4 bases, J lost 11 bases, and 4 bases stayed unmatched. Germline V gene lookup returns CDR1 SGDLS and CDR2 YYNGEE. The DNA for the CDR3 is TGTGCCAGCAGCCAGGGGGCGAGATACACCTTC. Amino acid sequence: CASSQGARYTF.

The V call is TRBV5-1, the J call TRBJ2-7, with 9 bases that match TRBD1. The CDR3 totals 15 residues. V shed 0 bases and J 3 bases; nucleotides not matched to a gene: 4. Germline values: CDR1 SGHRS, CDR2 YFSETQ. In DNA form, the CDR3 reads TGCGCCAGCAGCTTGGGGTTGGACAGGGGCTACGAGCAGTACTTC. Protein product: CASSLGLDRGYEQYF.

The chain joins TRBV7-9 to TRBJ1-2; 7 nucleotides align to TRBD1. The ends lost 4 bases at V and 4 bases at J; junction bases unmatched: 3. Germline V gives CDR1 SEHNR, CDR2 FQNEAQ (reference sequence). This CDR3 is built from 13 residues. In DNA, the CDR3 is TGTGCCAGCAGCTCCGACAGGGCCTATGGCTACACCTTC. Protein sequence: CASSSDRAYGYTF.

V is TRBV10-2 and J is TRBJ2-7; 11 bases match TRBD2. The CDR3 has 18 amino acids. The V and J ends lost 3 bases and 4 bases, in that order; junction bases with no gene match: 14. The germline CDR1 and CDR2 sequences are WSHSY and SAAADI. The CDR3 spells CASSDSRLAGGSSYEQYF. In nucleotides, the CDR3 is TGCGCCAGCAGTGACAGCCGGCTAGCGGGAGGTAGTTCATACGAGCAGTACTTC.

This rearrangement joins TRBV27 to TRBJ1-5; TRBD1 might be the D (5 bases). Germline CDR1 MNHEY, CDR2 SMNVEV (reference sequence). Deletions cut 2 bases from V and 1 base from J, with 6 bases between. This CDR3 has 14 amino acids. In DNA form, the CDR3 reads TGTGCCAGCAGTTTAAGGGGAAGCAATCAGCCCCAGCATTTT. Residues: CASSLRGSNQPQHF.

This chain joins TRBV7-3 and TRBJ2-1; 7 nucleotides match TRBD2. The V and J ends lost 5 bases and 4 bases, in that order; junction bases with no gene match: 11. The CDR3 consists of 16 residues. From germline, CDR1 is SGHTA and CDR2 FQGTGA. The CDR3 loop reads CASSHLVLAAYNEQFF. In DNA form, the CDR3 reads TGTGCCAGCAGCCACCTGGTTCTAGCGGCATACAATGAGCAGTTCTTC.

For the CDR3, the DNA is TGTGCCAGCAGTGGTAACAGGAATGAAAAACTGTTTTTT. Encoded protein: CASSGNRNEKLFF. J is TRBJ1-4 and V is TRBV2; the D gene is possibly TRBD1 (5 bases). CDR1 SNHLY and CDR2 FYNNEI come from the germline V gene. The CDR3 is made up of 13 amino acids. With 4 bases removed from V and 5 bases from J, the gap between germline ends came to 8 bases.

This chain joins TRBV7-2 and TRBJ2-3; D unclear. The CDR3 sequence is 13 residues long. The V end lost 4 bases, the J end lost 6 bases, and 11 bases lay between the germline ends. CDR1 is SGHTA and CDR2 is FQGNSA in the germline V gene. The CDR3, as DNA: TGTGCCAGCAGCTCCCTCCCTGTGGATACGCAGTATTTT. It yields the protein CASSSLPVDTQYF.

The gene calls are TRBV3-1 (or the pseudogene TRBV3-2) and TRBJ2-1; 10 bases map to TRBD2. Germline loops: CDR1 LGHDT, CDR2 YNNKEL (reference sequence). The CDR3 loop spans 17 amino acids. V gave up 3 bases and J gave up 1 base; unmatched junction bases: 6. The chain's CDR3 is CASSHLAGEISYNEQFF. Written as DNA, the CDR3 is TGTGCCAGCAGCCATCTAGCGGGAGAAATATCCTACAATGAGCAGTTCTTC.

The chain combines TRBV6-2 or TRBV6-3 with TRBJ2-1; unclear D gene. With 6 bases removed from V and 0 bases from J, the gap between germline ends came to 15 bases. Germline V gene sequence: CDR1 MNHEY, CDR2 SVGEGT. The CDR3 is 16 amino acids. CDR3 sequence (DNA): TGTGCCAGCAGCCCTATTGGTTCCAGCTCCTACAATGAGCAGTTCTTC. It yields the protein CASSPIGSSSYNEQFF.

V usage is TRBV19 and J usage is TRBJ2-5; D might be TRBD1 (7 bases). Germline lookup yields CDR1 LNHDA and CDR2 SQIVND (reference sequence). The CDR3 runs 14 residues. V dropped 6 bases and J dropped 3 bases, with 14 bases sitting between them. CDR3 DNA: TGTGCCAGTAGCCCCGACAGGGAGGAAGAGACCCAGTACTTC. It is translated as CASSPDREEETQYF. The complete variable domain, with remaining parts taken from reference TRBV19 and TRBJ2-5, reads DGGITQSPKYLFRKEGQNVTLSCEQNLNHDAMYWYRQDPGQGLRLIYYSQIVNDFQKGDIAEGYSVSREKKESFPLTVTSAQKNPTAFYLCASSPDREEETQYFGPGTRLLVL.

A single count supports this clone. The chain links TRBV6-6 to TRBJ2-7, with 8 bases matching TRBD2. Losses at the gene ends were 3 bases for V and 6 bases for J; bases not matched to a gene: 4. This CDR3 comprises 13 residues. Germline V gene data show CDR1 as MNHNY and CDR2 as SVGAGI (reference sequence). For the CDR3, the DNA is TGTGCCAGCAGTTATAGCGGGGACACCGAGCAGTACTTC. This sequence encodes CASSYSGDTEQYF.

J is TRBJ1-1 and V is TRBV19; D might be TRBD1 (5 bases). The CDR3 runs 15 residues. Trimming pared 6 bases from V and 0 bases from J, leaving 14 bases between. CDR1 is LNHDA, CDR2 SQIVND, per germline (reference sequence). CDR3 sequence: CASSRDGAMNTEAFF. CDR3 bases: TGTGCCAGTAGCCGAGATGGGGCGATGAACACTGAAGCTTTCTTT.

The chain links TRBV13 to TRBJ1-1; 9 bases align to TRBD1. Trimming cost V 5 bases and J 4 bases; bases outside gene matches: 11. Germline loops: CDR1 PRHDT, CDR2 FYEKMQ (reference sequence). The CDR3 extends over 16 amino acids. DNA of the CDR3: TGTGCCAGCAGCCGTAACAGGGGGCGGCTGGGCACTGAAGCTTTCTTT. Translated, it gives CASSRNRGRLGTEAFF.

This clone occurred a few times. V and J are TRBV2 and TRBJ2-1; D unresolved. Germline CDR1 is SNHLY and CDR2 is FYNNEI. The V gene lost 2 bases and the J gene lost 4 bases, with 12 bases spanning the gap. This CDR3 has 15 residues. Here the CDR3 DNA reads TGTGCCAGCAGTGAACGTACCTCCGGTTACAATGAGCAGTTCTTC. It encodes CASSERTSGYNEQFF. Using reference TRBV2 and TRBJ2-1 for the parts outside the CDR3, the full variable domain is EPEVTQTPSHQVTQMGQEVILRCVPISNHLYFYWYRQILGQKVEFLVSFYNNEISEKSEIFDDQFSVERPDGSNFTLKIRSTKLEDSAMYFCASSERTSGYNEQFFGPGTRLTVL.

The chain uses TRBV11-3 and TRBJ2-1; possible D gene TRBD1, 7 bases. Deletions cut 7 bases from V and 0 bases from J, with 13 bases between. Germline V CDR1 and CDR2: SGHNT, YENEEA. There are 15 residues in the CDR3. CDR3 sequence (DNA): TGTGCCAGCACCCAGGGGGGAGGCTCCTACAATGAGCAGTTCTTC. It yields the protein CASTQGGGSYNEQFF.

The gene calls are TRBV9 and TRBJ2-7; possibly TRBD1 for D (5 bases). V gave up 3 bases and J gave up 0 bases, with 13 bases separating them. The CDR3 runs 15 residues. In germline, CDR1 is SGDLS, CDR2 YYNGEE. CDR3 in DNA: TGTGCCAGCAGCGAAGGACACTCACCCTCCTACGAGCAGTACTTC. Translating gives CASSEGHSPSYEQYF.

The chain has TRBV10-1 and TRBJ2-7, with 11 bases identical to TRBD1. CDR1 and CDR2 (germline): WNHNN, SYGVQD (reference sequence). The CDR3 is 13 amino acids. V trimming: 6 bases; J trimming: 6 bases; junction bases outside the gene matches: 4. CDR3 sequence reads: CASRRTGGSEQYF. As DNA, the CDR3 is TGCGCCAGCAGAAGGACAGGGGGCAGCGAGCAGTACTTC.

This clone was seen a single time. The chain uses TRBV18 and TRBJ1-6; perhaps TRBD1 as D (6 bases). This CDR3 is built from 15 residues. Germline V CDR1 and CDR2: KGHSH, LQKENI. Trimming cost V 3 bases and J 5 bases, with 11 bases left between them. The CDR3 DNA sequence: TGTGCCAGCTCACCGGGGGCTTTCAATAATTCACCCCTCCACTTT. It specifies CASSPGAFNNSPLHF.

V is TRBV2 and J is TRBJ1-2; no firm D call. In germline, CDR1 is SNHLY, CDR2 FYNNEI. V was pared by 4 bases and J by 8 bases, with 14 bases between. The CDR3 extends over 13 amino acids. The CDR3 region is CASSGREEGGYTF. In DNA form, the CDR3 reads TGTGCCAGCAGTGGCCGGGAGGAAGGCGGCTACACCTTC. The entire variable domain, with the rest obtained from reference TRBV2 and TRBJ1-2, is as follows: EPEVTQTPSHQVTQMGQEVILRCVPISNHLYFYWYRQILGQKVEFLVSFYNNEISEKSEIFDDQFSVERPDGSNFTLKIRSTKLEDSAMYFCASSGREEGGYTFGSGTRLTVV.

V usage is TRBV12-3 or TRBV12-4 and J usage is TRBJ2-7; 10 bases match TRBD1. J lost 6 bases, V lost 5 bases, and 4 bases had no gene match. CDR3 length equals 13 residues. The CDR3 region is CASSGGQGVEQYF. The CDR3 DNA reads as TGTGCCAGCAGTGGCGGACAGGGGGTCGAGCAGTACTTC.

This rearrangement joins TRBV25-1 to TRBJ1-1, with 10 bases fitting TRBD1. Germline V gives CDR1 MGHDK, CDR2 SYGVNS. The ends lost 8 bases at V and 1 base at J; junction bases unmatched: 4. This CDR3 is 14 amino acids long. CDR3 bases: TGTGCCAGCCGACAGGGGGCTAGGAACACTGAAGCTTTCTTT. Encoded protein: CASRQGARNTEAFF.

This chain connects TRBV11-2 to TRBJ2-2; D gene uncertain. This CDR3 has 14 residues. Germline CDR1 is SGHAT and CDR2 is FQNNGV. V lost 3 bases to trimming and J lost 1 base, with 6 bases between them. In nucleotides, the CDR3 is TGTGCCAGCAGCTTCGGTGGGAACACCGGGGAGCTGTTTTTT. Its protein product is CASSFGGNTGELFF.

Written as DNA, the CDR3 is TGTGCCAGCAGCTTAGTCGGCGGGTACCAAGAGACCCAGTACTTC. The encoded protein is CASSLVGGYQETQYF. The chain recombines TRBV7-8 with TRBJ2-5, with D possibly matching TRBD2 (5 bases). CDR1 is SGHVS and CDR2 is FQNEAQ in the germline V gene. Trimming removed 1 base at V and 0 bases at J, with 9 bases between. CDR3 size: 15 residues.

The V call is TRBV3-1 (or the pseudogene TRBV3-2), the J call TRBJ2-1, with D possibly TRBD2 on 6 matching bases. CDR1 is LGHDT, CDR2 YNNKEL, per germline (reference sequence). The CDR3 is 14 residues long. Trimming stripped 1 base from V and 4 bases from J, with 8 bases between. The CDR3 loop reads CASSQAGAYNEQFF. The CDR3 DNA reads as TGTGCCAGCAGCCAAGCGGGAGCTTACAATGAGCAGTTCTTC.